The source of this TCR beta chain is a study of blood T cells in healthy people across ages. Whole-study results and caveats: Since the PBMCs were unsorted, naive and antigen-experienced cells could not be conclusively compared. The study found more naive CD4+ cells and higher diversity in long-lived than aged donors.

Note on this clonotype: No antigen is known for it. Since a much larger clone is just one base distant, this may be a read error.

V was clipped by 0 bases and J by 4 bases, with 7 bases between them. The CDR3 totals 13 residues. In germline, CDR1 is SGDLS, CDR2 YYNGEE. The sample, 7.5 to 10 milliliters of peripheral blood, was drawn from each donor. A second PCR of about 7 to 12 cycles used a sample-barcoded 5' primer and a J-beta primer mix. Researchers report that a template-switch adaptor with 12 random nucleotides tagged each cDNA molecule. One entry per CDR3 protein results from TCRdb running MiXCR on the 5' RACE reads. The data show about 590,000 distinct CDR3 sequences, 25% to 35% seen once. This TCR derives from an elderly woman in good health. Sequences were obtained from blood. This chain connects TRBV9 to TRBJ1-1; the D gene is possibly TRBD1 (5 bases). CDR3 DNA: TGTGCCAGCAGCGTAGATGGGGGCACTGAAGCTTTCTTT. Encoded protein: CASSVDGGTEAFF.